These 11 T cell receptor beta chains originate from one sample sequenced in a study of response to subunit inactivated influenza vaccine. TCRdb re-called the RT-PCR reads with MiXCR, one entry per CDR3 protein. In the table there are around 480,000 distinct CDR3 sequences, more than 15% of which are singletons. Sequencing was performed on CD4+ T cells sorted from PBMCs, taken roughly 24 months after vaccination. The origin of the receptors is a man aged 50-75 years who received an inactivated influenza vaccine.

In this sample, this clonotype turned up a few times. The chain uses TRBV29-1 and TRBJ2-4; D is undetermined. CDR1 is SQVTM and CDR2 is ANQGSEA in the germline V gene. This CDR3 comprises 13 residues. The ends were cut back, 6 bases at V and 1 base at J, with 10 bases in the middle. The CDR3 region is CSVPGYAKNIQYF. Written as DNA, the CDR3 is TGCAGCGTCCCCGGATATGCCAAAAACATTCAGTACTTC.

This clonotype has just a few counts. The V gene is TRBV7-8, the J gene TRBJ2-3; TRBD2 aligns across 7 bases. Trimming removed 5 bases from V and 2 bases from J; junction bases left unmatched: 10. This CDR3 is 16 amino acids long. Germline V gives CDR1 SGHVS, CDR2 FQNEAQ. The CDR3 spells CASSPGRERVTDTQYF. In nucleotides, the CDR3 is TGTGCCAGCAGCCCCGGGCGGGAGAGGGTCACAGATACGCAGTATTTT.

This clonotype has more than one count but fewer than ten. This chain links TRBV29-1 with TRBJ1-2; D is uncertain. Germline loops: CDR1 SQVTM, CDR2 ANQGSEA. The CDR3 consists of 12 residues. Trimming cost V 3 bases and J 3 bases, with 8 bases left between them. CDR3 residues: CSVDPADYGYTF. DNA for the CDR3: TGCAGCGTTGATCCGGCAGACTATGGCTACACCTTC.

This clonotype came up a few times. Here the CDR3 reads CASSPGTALSTDTQYF. The CDR3 coding sequence is TGTGCCAGCAGTCCCGGGACAGCGTTAAGCACAGATACGCAGTATTTT. The V and J genes are TRBV28 and TRBJ2-3; 7 positions agree with TRBD1. Trimming removed 5 bases from V and 0 bases from J; junction bases left unmatched: 8. This CDR3 has 16 residues. Germline-derived CDR1 and CDR2 are MDHEN and SYDVKM.

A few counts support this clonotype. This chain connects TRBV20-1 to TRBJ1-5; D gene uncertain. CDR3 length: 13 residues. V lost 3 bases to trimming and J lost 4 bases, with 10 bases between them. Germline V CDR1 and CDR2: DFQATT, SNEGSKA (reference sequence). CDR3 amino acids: CSASRAENQPQHF. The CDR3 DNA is TGCAGTGCTAGTAGGGCAGAGAATCAGCCCCAGCATTTT.

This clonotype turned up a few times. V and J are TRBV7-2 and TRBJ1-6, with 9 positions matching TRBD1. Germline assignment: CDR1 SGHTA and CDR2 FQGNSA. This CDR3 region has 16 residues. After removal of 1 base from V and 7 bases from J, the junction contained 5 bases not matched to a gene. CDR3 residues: CASSLVAGTGNSPLHF. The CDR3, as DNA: TGTGCCAGCAGCTTAGTTGCCGGGACAGGGAATTCACCCCTCCACTTT.

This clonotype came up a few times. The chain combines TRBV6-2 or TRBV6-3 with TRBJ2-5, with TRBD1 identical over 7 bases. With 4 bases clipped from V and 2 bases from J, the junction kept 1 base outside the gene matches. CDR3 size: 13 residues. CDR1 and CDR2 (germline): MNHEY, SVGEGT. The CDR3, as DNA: TGTGCCAGCAGTTGGACAGGACAAGAGACCCAGTACTTC. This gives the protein CASSWTGQETQYF.

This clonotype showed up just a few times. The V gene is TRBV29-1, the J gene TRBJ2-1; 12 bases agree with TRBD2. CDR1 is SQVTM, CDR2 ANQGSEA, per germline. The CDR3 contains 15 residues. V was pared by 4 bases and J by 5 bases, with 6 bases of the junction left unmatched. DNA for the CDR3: TGCAGCGTTGGTGAGAGACTAGCGGGGGACAATGAGCAGTTCTTC. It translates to CSVGERLAGDNEQFF.

The CDR3 here is CASSPMRLAGGTSSTDTQYF. The CDR3 nucleotides are TGTGCCAGCTCACCTATGCGTCTAGCGGGAGGGACCTCTAGCACAGATACGCAGTATTTT. The chain combines TRBV18 with TRBJ2-3; 12 bases are shared with TRBD2. The V gene's germline CDR1 is KGHSH and CDR2 LQKENI. The CDR3 loop spans 20 amino acids. V was pared by 3 bases and J by 0 bases, with 13 bases of the junction left unmatched.

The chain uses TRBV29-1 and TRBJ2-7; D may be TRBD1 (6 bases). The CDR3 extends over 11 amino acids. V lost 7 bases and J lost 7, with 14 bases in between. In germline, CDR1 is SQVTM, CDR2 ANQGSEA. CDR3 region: CSAGQRSEQYF. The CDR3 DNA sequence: TGCAGCGCGGGACAACGATCAGAGCAGTACTTC.

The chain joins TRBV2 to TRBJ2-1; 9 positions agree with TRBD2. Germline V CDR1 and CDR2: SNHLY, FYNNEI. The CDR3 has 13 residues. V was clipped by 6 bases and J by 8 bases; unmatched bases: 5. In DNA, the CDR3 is TGTGCCAGCAGAACCGGGACTAGCCATGAGCAGTTCTTC. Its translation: CASRTGTSHEQFF.